This record looks at one T cell receptor (beta chain) sequence and its context. Using immunoSEQ multiplex PCR, the repertoire was profiled, and TCRdb retains in-frame clones only, with some absent. Among around 130,000 clones listed, around 93% were seen once. The data were taken from a study of T cell changes during pregnancy in multiple sclerosis. Between the trimmed V and J ends, which lost 4 bases and 1 base, there was a span of 13 bases. Germline assignment: CDR1 SNHLY and CDR2 FYNNEI. The CDR3 loop spans 16 amino acids. The starting material was peripheral blood, obtained before pregnancy. The V and J genes are TRBV2 and TRBJ1-4, with D possibly being TRBD1 (5 bases). The receptor comes from a female donor with multiple sclerosis, enrolled in a pregnancy study. The CDR3 is CASSGGGLGTNEKLFF. DNA of the CDR3: TGTGCCAGCAGTGGGGGCGGCCTAGGAACTAATGAAAAACTGTTTTTT.